The 11 T cell receptor beta chains presented below share a single source sample, sequenced in a study of cytomegalovirus exposure and HLA in healthy donors. The PCR used 60 Vbeta and 13 Jbeta primers. Sequencing was performed with immunoSEQ multiplex PCR; in TCRdb, only in-frame clones are kept and a portion is missing. This sample has approximately 77,000 clones, with about 75% found just once. The source material was PBMCs. These receptors were obtained from a man aged 60-69 years in good health and CMV-seropositive.

This clone has just a few counts. The chain joins TRBV5-4 to TRBJ2-1; TRBD1 is a possible D gene (5 bases). The germline V gene encodes CDR1 SGHNT and CDR2 YYREEE (reference sequence). This CDR3 region has 15 residues. V was shortened by 4 bases and J by 0 bases, with 11 bases between the two germline ends. DNA for the CDR3: TGTGCCAGCAGCGTGACAGCTAGCTCCTACAATGAGCAGTTCTTC. This codes for CASSVTASSYNEQFF.

The V call is TRBV5-1, the J call TRBJ1-1; 7 nucleotides match TRBD1. There are 13 residues in the CDR3. Germline V gene lookup returns CDR1 SGHRS and CDR2 YFSETQ. J lost 7 bases, V lost 1 base, and 4 bases had no gene match. Here the CDR3 DNA reads TGCGCCAGCAGCTTGTCGGGACAGAGTGAAGCTTTCTTT. Its protein product is CASSLSGQSEAFF.

This rearrangement joins TRBV28 to TRBJ2-1; 15 bases agree with TRBD2. With 6 bases clipped from V and 7 bases from J, the junction kept 4 bases outside the gene matches. The CDR3 has 15 residues. CDR1 and CDR2 (germline): MDHEN, SYDVKM. The CDR3 bases are TGTGCCAGCAGCATAGGGACTAGCGGGAGGAATGAGCAGTTCTTC. Amino acid sequence: CASSIGTSGRNEQFF.

This clone was counted only a few times. The chain uses TRBV4-3 and TRBJ2-1; TRBD2 matches 8 bases. The CDR3 loop spans 14 amino acids. V shed 0 bases, J shed 5 bases, and the junction held 0 bases outside the gene matches. Germline CDR1 reads LGHNA; CDR2 reads YSLEER. In DNA, the CDR3 is TGCGCCAGCAGCCAAGAGCGGGGGGACAATGAGCAGTTCTTC. This encodes CASSQERGDNEQFF.

V and J are TRBV5-1 and TRBJ1-2; a weak D match, TRBD1 (6 bases). The CDR3 contains 16 residues. V lost 4 bases and J 0 bases, leaving 16 bases between the germline ends. Germline CDR1 is SGHRS and CDR2 is YFSETQ. The CDR3 region has the DNA TGCGCCAGCAGCCTGCATACAGGGCTGACTAACTATGGCTACACCTTC. Translation gives CASSLHTGLTNYGYTF.

On this clone itself: This same CDR3 is encoded by further DNA sequences in the sample. The chain employs TRBV25-1 and TRBJ1-3; no definite D call. With 2 bases removed from V and 9 bases from J, the gap between germline ends came to 17 bases. This CDR3 region has 15 residues. From germline, CDR1 is MGHDK and CDR2 SYGVNS. CDR3 sequence (DNA): TGTGCCAGCAGTGAAACGGGAGGAAGGGAAAGCACCATATATTTT. Its translation is CASSETGGRESTIYF.

This sequence joins TRBV6-5 and TRBJ2-5, with TRBD2 as a possible D gene (6 bases). The J call could be wrong; TRBJ2-7 is a better fit for the DNA end. Germline V gene sequence: CDR1 MNHEY, CDR2 SVGAGI. The length of the CDR3 is 15 residues. The CDR3 nucleotides read TGTGCCAGCAGCCTCGTCTACGGGGGTACCTACGAGCAGTACTTC. Translation gives CASSLVYGGTYEQYF.

J is TRBJ2-3 and V is TRBV4-2; tentative D call: TRBD2 (5 bases). Germline V gene sequence: CDR1 LGHNA, CDR2 YNFKEQ. There are 17 residues in the CDR3. Trimming pared 0 bases from V and 0 bases from J, leaving 13 bases between. The CDR3 sequence: CASSQERVLSSTDTQYF. In DNA form, the CDR3 reads TGTGCCAGCAGCCAAGAGAGGGTCCTCTCTAGCACAGATACGCAGTATTTT.

V is TRBV25-1 and J is TRBJ2-2; 8 positions agree with TRBD1. The CDR3 loop spans 15 amino acids. After removal of 4 bases from V and 5 bases from J, the junction contained 6 bases not matched to a gene. Germline values: CDR1 MGHDK, CDR2 SYGVNS. The DNA of the CDR3 is TGTGCCAGCAGTGCCACCCAGGGGGCTACCGGGGAGCTGTTTTTT. Its translation is CASSATQGATGELFF.

Here the CDR3 DNA reads TGTGCCAGCAGCCTGGCTTTTGTCACTGAAGCTTTCTTT. Residues: CASSLAFVTEAFF. The rearrangement uses TRBV6-5 and TRBJ1-1; D call uncertain. The ends were cut back, 6 bases at V and 4 bases at J, with 12 bases in the middle. CDR3 length: 13 amino acids. Germline V gives CDR1 MNHEY, CDR2 SVGAGI.

The table lists this clone with a count of one. The rearrangement uses TRBV29-1 and TRBJ1-2; no reliable D call. The germline V gene encodes CDR1 SQVTM and CDR2 ANQGSEA. The V gene lost 6 bases and the J gene lost 6 bases, with 11 bases spanning the gap. The CDR3 is made up of 11 amino acids. CDR3 nucleotides: TGCAGCGTGATAGACATGAATGGCTACACCTTC. Protein product: CSVIDMNGYTF.